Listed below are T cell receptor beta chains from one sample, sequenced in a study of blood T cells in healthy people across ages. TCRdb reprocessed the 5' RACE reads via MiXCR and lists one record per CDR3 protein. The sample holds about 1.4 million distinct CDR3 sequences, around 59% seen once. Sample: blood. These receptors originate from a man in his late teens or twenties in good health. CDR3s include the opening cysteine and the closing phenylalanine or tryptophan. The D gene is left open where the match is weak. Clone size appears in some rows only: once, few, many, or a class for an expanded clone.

CDR3 protein: CASSQEDRVETQYF; CDR3 DNA: TGCGCCAGCAGCCAGGAAGACAGGGTTGAGACCCAGTACTTC; D gene: TRBD1; J gene: TRBJ2-5; clone size: .; V gene: TRBV4-3
CDR3 protein: CASSNSYNEQFF; CDR3 DNA: TGTGCCAGCAGTAATAGTTACAATGAGCAGTTCTTC; D gene: .; J gene: TRBJ2-1; clone size: few; V gene: TRBV6-5
CDR3 protein: CASSHPLGVAEQFF; CDR3 DNA: TGCGCCAGCAGCCACCCACTCGGGGTAGCTGAGCAGTTCTTC; D gene: .; J gene: TRBJ2-1; clone size: few; V gene: TRBV4-1
CDR3 protein: CSARDGSSETQYF; CDR3 DNA: TGCAGTGCTAGAGATGGGTCCTCAGAGACCCAGTACTTC; D gene: .; J gene: TRBJ2-5; clone size: .; V gene: TRBV20-1
CDR3 protein: CASQDNNEKLFF; CDR3 DNA: TGTGCCAGTCAGGACAATAATGAAAAACTGTTTTTT; D gene: .; J gene: TRBJ1-4; clone size: .; V gene: TRBV6-5
CDR3 protein: CASSLADPRDEQFF; CDR3 DNA: TGCGCCAGCAGCTTGGCCGACCCGAGGGATGAGCAGTTCTTC; D gene: .; J gene: TRBJ2-1; clone size: few; V gene: TRBV5-1
CDR3 protein: CASSERGTYEQYF; CDR3 DNA: TGTGCCAGCAGTGAGAGGGGGACCTACGAGCAGTACTTC; D gene: .; J gene: TRBJ2-7; clone size: .; V gene: TRBV6-1
CDR3 protein: CASSFRQARGDTQYF; CDR3 DNA: TGTGCCAGCAGTTTTAGGCAGGCAAGAGGTGATACGCAGTATTTT; D gene: .; J gene: TRBJ2-3; clone size: .; V gene: TRBV12-3/TRBV12-4
CDR3 protein: CSVESGEGAGELFF; CDR3 DNA: TGCAGCGTTGAATCTGGGGAAGGGGCCGGGGAGCTGTTTTTT; D gene: .; J gene: TRBJ2-2; clone size: few; V gene: TRBV29-1
CDR3 protein: CASSRGDYYNEQFF; CDR3 DNA: TGTGCCAGCAGTCGAGGGGATTACTACAATGAGCAGTTCTTC; D gene: .; J gene: TRBJ2-1; clone size: few; V gene: TRBV3-1
CDR3 protein: CATAISTTFNTEAFF; CDR3 DNA: TGTGCCACCGCGATCTCGACAACTTTTAACACTGAAGCTTTCTTT; D gene: .; J gene: TRBJ1-1; clone size: .; V gene: TRBV27
CDR3 protein: CSAGQGLAKNIQYF; CDR3 DNA: TGCAGCGCCGGACAGGGCCTAGCCAAAAACATTCAGTACTTC; D gene: TRBD1; J gene: TRBJ2-4; clone size: .; V gene: TRBV29-1
CDR3 protein: CASSLEWGLNTGELFF; CDR3 DNA: TGTGCCAGCAGCTTGGAATGGGGTTTGAACACCGGGGAGCTGTTTTTT; D gene: .; J gene: TRBJ2-2; clone size: few; V gene: TRBV5-5
CDR3 protein: CASSLGQGLNYGYTF; CDR3 DNA: TGTGCCAGCAGCTTAGGGCAGGGCCTAAACTATGGCTACACCTTC; D gene: .; J gene: TRBJ1-2; clone size: .; V gene: TRBV7-6
CDR3 protein: CASSSKTLTDTQYF; CDR3 DNA: TGTGCCAGCAGCTCAAAGACCCTCACAGATACGCAGTATTTT; D gene: .; J gene: TRBJ2-3; clone size: .; V gene: TRBV7-2
CDR3 protein: CSVEEGGTEAFF; CDR3 DNA: TGCAGCGTTGAGGAGGGCGGCACTGAAGCTTTCTTT; D gene: .; J gene: TRBJ1-1; clone size: few; V gene: TRBV29-1
CDR3 protein: CASSAQGVYGYTF; CDR3 DNA: TGTGCCAGCAGCGCCCAGGGCGTTTATGGCTACACCTTC; D gene: .; J gene: TRBJ1-2; clone size: .; V gene: TRBV9
CDR3 protein: CASSQELRPNSGANVLTF; CDR3 DNA: TGCGCCAGCAGCCAAGAATTACGACCTAACTCTGGGGCCAACGTTCTGACTTTC; D gene: .; J gene: TRBJ2-6; clone size: .; V gene: TRBV4-3
CDR3 protein: CASSLFNQGQPQHF; CDR3 DNA: TGCGCCAGCAGCCTATTCAACCAGGGTCAGCCCCAGCATTTT; D gene: .; J gene: TRBJ1-5; clone size: .; V gene: TRBV4-1
CDR3 protein: CASSQGFGGEKLFF; CDR3 DNA: TGTGCCAGCAGCCAGGGGTTCGGTGGTGAAAAACTGTTTTTT; D gene: .; J gene: TRBJ1-4; clone size: .; V gene: TRBV3-1
CDR3 protein: CASSPGLADLQETQYF; CDR3 DNA: TGTGCCAGCAGCCCGGGACTAGCGGACCTTCAAGAGACCCAGTACTTC; D gene: TRBD2; J gene: TRBJ2-5; clone size: .; V gene: TRBV7-2
CDR3 protein: CATSRNIGTSYEQYF; CDR3 DNA: TGTGCCACCAGCCGTAATATAGGGACCTCCTACGAGCAGTACTTC; D gene: .; J gene: TRBJ2-7; clone size: .; V gene: TRBV15
CDR3 protein: CASSQGLAGERSYNEQFF; CDR3 DNA: TGTGCCAGCAGCCAAGGGCTAGCGGGAGAACGCTCCTACAATGAGCAGTTCTTC; D gene: TRBD2; J gene: TRBJ2-1; clone size: .; V gene: TRBV3-1
CDR3 protein: CASSQDEGLWRLTQYF; CDR3 DNA: TGCGCCAGCAGCCAAGATGAGGGACTATGGCGGCTCACGCAGTATTTT; D gene: TRBD2; J gene: TRBJ2-3; clone size: .; V gene: TRBV4-1
CDR3 protein: CSAMWRGYEQYF; CDR3 DNA: TGCAGTGCTATGTGGCGGGGCTACGAGCAGTACTTC; D gene: .; J gene: TRBJ2-7; clone size: many; V gene: TRBV20-1
CDR3 protein: CATSDSPGQGSYEQYF; CDR3 DNA: TGTGCCACCAGTGACTCTCCGGGACAGGGCTCCTACGAGCAGTACTTC; D gene: TRBD1; J gene: TRBJ2-7; clone size: few; V gene: TRBV24-1
CDR3 protein: CASSEVETGDGYTF; CDR3 DNA: TGTGCCAGCAGTGAAGTTGAGACAGGGGATGGCTACACCTTC; D gene: TRBD1; J gene: TRBJ1-2; clone size: .; V gene: TRBV6-1
CDR3 protein: CASLGLTPEAFF; CDR3 DNA: TGTGCTAGTTTGGGACTAACCCCTGAAGCTTTCTTT; D gene: .; J gene: TRBJ1-1; clone size: .; V gene: TRBV12-5
CDR3 protein: CSAMVREGLREQYF; CDR3 DNA: TGCAGTGCTATGGTTCGGGAGGGCCTCCGGGAGCAGTACTTC; D gene: TRBD2; J gene: TRBJ2-4; clone size: .; V gene: TRBV20-1
CDR3 protein: CSASLGGRGYF; CDR3 DNA: TGCAGTGCTTCCTTAGGGGGACGGGGGTACTTC; D gene: .; J gene: TRBJ2-4; clone size: .; V gene: TRBV20-1
CDR3 protein: CASSSVGASYEQYF; CDR3 DNA: TGTGCCAGCAGCTCGGTGGGGGCATCCTACGAGCAGTACTTC; D gene: .; J gene: TRBJ2-7; clone size: .; V gene: TRBV7-2
CDR3 protein: CASKARGQETQYF; CDR3 DNA: TGTGCCAGCAAGGCTCGGGGCCAAGAGACCCAGTACTTC; D gene: .; J gene: TRBJ2-5; clone size: .; V gene: TRBV6-6
CDR3 protein: CASREAGGDHKNIQYF; CDR3 DNA: TGCGCCAGCAGAGAAGCGGGGGGGGACCACAAAAACATTCAGTACTTC; D gene: TRBD2; J gene: TRBJ2-4; clone size: .; V gene: TRBV6-1
CDR3 protein: CASKLAGVVSYEQYF; CDR3 DNA: TGTGCCAGCAAATTAGCGGGGGTTGTCTCCTACGAGCAGTACTTC; D gene: TRBD2; J gene: TRBJ2-7; clone size: .; V gene: TRBV28
CDR3 protein: CSASTAPDTQYF; CDR3 DNA: TGCAGTGCTAGTACCGCGCCTGATACGCAGTATTTT; D gene: .; J gene: TRBJ2-3; clone size: few; V gene: TRBV20-1
CDR3 protein: CATSRVNYGYTF; CDR3 DNA: TGTGCCACCAGCAGAGTTAACTATGGCTACACCTTC; D gene: .; J gene: TRBJ1-2; clone size: .; V gene: TRBV15
CDR3 protein: CASSSRADPYEQYF; CDR3 DNA: TGTGCCAGCAGTAGTCGAGCGGACCCCTACGAGCAGTACTTC; D gene: .; J gene: TRBJ2-7; clone size: few; V gene: TRBV6-6
CDR3 protein: CSARGLAGIWEQFF; CDR3 DNA: TGCAGTGCTCGTGGACTAGCGGGAATTTGGGAGCAGTTCTTC; D gene: TRBD2; J gene: TRBJ2-1; clone size: .; V gene: TRBV20-1
CDR3 protein: CASSSTYSGPEAFF; CDR3 DNA: TGTGCCAGCAGTTCGACTTACAGTGGCCCTGAAGCTTTCTTT; D gene: .; J gene: TRBJ1-1; clone size: .; V gene: TRBV28
CDR3 protein: CSGLPGLTDTQYF; CDR3 DNA: TGCAGCGGCCTCCCGGGACTCACAGATACGCAGTATTTT; D gene: .; J gene: TRBJ2-3; clone size: .; V gene: TRBV29-1
CDR3 protein: CASRNGGPSYNEQFF; CDR3 DNA: TGTGCCAGCAGAAACGGAGGTCCCTCCTACAATGAGCAGTTCTTC; D gene: .; J gene: TRBJ2-1; clone size: .; V gene: TRBV9
CDR3 protein: CASRSAGRINEQFF; CDR3 DNA: TGTGCCAGCAGGTCGGCGGGGAGGATAAATGAGCAGTTCTTC; D gene: .; J gene: TRBJ2-1; clone size: .; V gene: TRBV27
CDR3 protein: CIARGRSLPYNEQFF; CDR3 DNA: TGCATTGCTAGGGGCAGATCCCTGCCTTACAATGAGCAGTTCTTC; D gene: .; J gene: TRBJ2-1; clone size: .; V gene: TRBV20-1
CDR3 protein: CASSPGEEARTDTQYF; CDR3 DNA: TGTGCCAGCAGCCCGGGGGAGGAGGCCCGAACAGATACGCAGTATTTT; D gene: .; J gene: TRBJ2-3; clone size: .; V gene: TRBV7-2
CDR3 protein: CASQQAVITDTQYF; CDR3 DNA: TGTGCCAGCCAGCAGGCAGTAATCACAGATACGCAGTATTTT; D gene: .; J gene: TRBJ2-3; clone size: few; V gene: TRBV2
CDR3 protein: CASSLGVRLAGPLGEQYF; CDR3 DNA: TGTGCCAGCAGCTTAGGGGTTAGACTAGCGGGGCCTCTAGGGGAGCAGTACTTC; D gene: TRBD2; J gene: TRBJ2-7; clone size: .; V gene: TRBV7-2
CDR3 protein: CASSYSRQSQETQYF; CDR3 DNA: TGTGCCAGCAGTTACTCGAGGCAGAGCCAAGAGACCCAGTACTTC; D gene: .; J gene: TRBJ2-5; clone size: .; V gene: TRBV6-2/TRBV6-3
CDR3 protein: CASSYGPQMNTEAFF; CDR3 DNA: TGTGCCAGCAGTTACGGGCCGCAAATGAACACTGAAGCTTTCTTT; D gene: .; J gene: TRBJ1-1; clone size: .; V gene: TRBV6-5
CDR3 protein: CATSRDVGTGDNEQFF; CDR3 DNA: TGTGCCACCAGCAGAGATGTAGGGACAGGGGACAATGAGCAGTTCTTC; D gene: TRBD1; J gene: TRBJ2-1; clone size: .; V gene: TRBV15
CDR3 protein: CSASQRELYEQFF; CDR3 DNA: TGCAGTGCTAGTCAGCGGGAGTTGTATGAGCAGTTCTTC; D gene: TRBD2; J gene: TRBJ2-1; clone size: .; V gene: TRBV20-1